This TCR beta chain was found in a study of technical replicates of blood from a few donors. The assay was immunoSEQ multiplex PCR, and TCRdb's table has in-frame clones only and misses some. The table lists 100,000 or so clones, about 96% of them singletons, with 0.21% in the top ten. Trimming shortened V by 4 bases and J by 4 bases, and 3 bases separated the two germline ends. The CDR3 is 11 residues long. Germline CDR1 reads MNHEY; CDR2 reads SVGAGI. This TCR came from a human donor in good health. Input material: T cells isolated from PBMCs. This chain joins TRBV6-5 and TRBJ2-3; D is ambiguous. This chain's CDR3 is CASSSSDTQYF. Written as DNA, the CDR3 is TGTGCCAGCAGTTCGTCAGATACGCAGTATTTT.